This is a list of T cell receptor beta chains from one sample in a study of CD8 T cells in Susac syndrome. TCRdb recomputed calls from the immunoSEQ multiplex PCR reads with MiXCR, one row per CDR3 protein. The sample has roughly 200,000 distinct CDR3 sequences, approximately 94% seen once. Sequences were obtained from CD4+ T cells from PBMCs. The source of these receptors is a human donor with Susac syndrome. Each CDR3 is given with its conserved first and last residue. Each record gives: J gene, V gene, D gene, clone size, CDR3 DNA, CDR3 protein. The D gene is left open where the match is weak. Size is stated for part of the rows, as once, few or many counts, or as a class when the clone is expanded.

j_call: TRBJ1-1; v_call: TRBV20-1; d_call: NA; clone_size: NA; cdr3_nt: TGCAGTGCTTTATCAGAGAACACTGAAGCTTTCTTT; cdr3_aa: CSALSENTEAFF
j_call: TRBJ1-2; v_call: TRBV16; d_call: NA; clone_size: NA; cdr3_nt: TGTGCCAGCAGCCAATACAGCTATGGCTACACCTTC; cdr3_aa: CASSQYSYGYTF
j_call: TRBJ2-7; v_call: TRBV3-1; d_call: TRBD2; clone_size: NA; cdr3_nt: TGTGCCAGCAGCAGGTTACCGGGACTAGCCGCCTACGAGCAGTACTTC; cdr3_aa: CASSRLPGLAAYEQYF
j_call: TRBJ1-2; v_call: TRBV5-1; d_call: NA; clone_size: NA; cdr3_nt: TGCGCCAGCAGCTTGGCCGCAGGGGCGAACTATGGCTACACCTTC; cdr3_aa: CASSLAAGANYGYTF
j_call: TRBJ1-2; v_call: TRBV18; d_call: NA; clone_size: NA; cdr3_nt: TGTGCCAGCTCAACCCGACAGAGTCCTCCGGATGGCTACACCTTC; cdr3_aa: CASSTRQSPPDGYTF
j_call: TRBJ1-1; v_call: TRBV25-1; d_call: NA; clone_size: NA; cdr3_nt: TGTGCCAGCAGTGAATTCCCGGGGATTACGGCTTTCTTT; cdr3_aa: CASSEFPGITAFF
j_call: TRBJ2-3; v_call: TRBV27; d_call: TRBD2; clone_size: once; cdr3_nt: TGTGCCAGCAGTTTATTGGCTAGCGGGGGCTCAGATACGCAGTATTTT; cdr3_aa: CASSLLASGGSDTQYF
j_call: TRBJ1-6; v_call: TRBV15; d_call: TRBD1; clone_size: NA; cdr3_nt: TGTGCCACCAGCAGAGCAGGGGGTAGGAATTCACCCCTCCACTTT; cdr3_aa: CATSRAGGRNSPLHF
j_call: TRBJ2-1; v_call: TRBV25-1; d_call: TRBD2; clone_size: NA; cdr3_nt: TGTGCCAGCAGCCCAAAGCGGGGGGGGTACAATGAGCAGTTCTTC; cdr3_aa: CASSPKRGGYNEQFF
j_call: TRBJ2-1; v_call: TRBV11-1; d_call: NA; clone_size: NA; cdr3_nt: TGTGCCAGCAGCTTAGAAGGGTTTGGTGAGCAGTTCTTC; cdr3_aa: CASSLEGFGEQFF
j_call: TRBJ2-7; v_call: TRBV18; d_call: TRBD1; clone_size: once; cdr3_nt: TGTGCCAGCTCAACCTTGGGACAGGAAGACGAGCAGTACTTC; cdr3_aa: CASSTLGQEDEQYF
j_call: TRBJ2-3; v_call: TRBV20-1; d_call: TRBD2; clone_size: NA; cdr3_nt: TGCAGTGCTAGAGATTCCTTGAGCGGGGCCACAGATACGCAGTATTTT; cdr3_aa: CSARDSLSGATDTQYF
j_call: TRBJ1-6; v_call: TRBV15; d_call: NA; clone_size: once; cdr3_nt: TGTGCCACCAGCAGAGTCAACAGGGCTAATCTTAATTCACCCCTCCACTTT; cdr3_aa: CATSRVNRANLNSPLHF
j_call: TRBJ2-6; v_call: TRBV5-5; d_call: NA; clone_size: NA; cdr3_nt: TGTGCCAGCGGTCCCCACCTCTCTGGGGCCAACGTCCTGACTTTC; cdr3_aa: CASGPHLSGANVLTF
j_call: TRBJ2-5; v_call: TRBV29-1; d_call: NA; clone_size: NA; cdr3_nt: TGCAGCGTTGCTCTGATCCAAGAGACCCAGTACTTC; cdr3_aa: CSVALIQETQYF
j_call: TRBJ1-6; v_call: TRBV25-1; d_call: NA; clone_size: NA; cdr3_nt: TGTGCCAGCAGTGACAGGGGTGATTCACCCCTCCACTTT; cdr3_aa: CASSDRGDSPLHF
j_call: TRBJ2-7; v_call: TRBV7-8; d_call: NA; clone_size: once; cdr3_nt: TGTGCCAGCAGCTTAGACACTAGTCTCTACGAGCAGTACTTC; cdr3_aa: CASSLDTSLYEQYF
j_call: TRBJ2-3; v_call: TRBV9; d_call: NA; clone_size: NA; cdr3_nt: TGTGCCAGCAGCTCCATGGGGGGCACAGATACGCAGTATTTT; cdr3_aa: CASSSMGGTDTQYF
j_call: TRBJ2-5; v_call: TRBV20-1; d_call: TRBD2; clone_size: NA; cdr3_nt: TGCAGTGCTAGAGACCCTCTAGCGGAGTCCCAAGAGACCCAGTACTTC; cdr3_aa: CSARDPLAESQETQYF
j_call: TRBJ2-3; v_call: TRBV5-4; d_call: NA; clone_size: once; cdr3_nt: TGTGGTTGGGGCCCCCCAGATACGCAGTATTTT; cdr3_aa: CGWGPPDTQYF
j_call: TRBJ2-2; v_call: TRBV7-8; d_call: TRBD1; clone_size: NA; cdr3_nt: TGTGCCAGCAGCCGCCGGGACAGGGGACTGAACACCGGGGAGCTGTTTTTT; cdr3_aa: CASSRRDRGLNTGELFF
j_call: TRBJ2-1; v_call: TRBV5-1; d_call: TRBD2; clone_size: NA; cdr3_nt: TGCGCCAGCAGCTTGGTGGTAGCGGGGGGCCCAAACAATGAGCAGTTCTTC; cdr3_aa: CASSLVVAGGPNNEQFF
j_call: TRBJ1-2; v_call: TRBV6-1; d_call: NA; clone_size: NA; cdr3_nt: TGTGCCAGCAGTGAACAAGGACTTGGCTACACCTTC; cdr3_aa: CASSEQGLGYTF
j_call: TRBJ2-5; v_call: TRBV30; d_call: NA; clone_size: NA; cdr3_nt: TGTGCCTGGATGATATGGGGGGAAATGGAGACCCAGTACTTC; cdr3_aa: CAWMIWGEMETQYF
j_call: TRBJ2-5; v_call: TRBV5-6; d_call: TRBD2; clone_size: NA; cdr3_nt: TGTGCCAGCCATAGCGGGGGATCGGGGGAGACCCAGTACTTC; cdr3_aa: CASHSGGSGETQYF
j_call: TRBJ2-2; v_call: TRBV7-2; d_call: NA; clone_size: NA; cdr3_nt: TGTGCCAGCACCCCCCCGGCAGGGGGGGACGGGGAGCTGTTTTTT; cdr3_aa: CASTPPAGGDGELFF
j_call: TRBJ1-5; v_call: TRBV29-1; d_call: NA; clone_size: NA; cdr3_nt: TGCAGCGCGTACTATCCAGCCCGGAATAGGCGCAATCAGCCCCAGCATTTT; cdr3_aa: CSAYYPARNRRNQPQHF
j_call: TRBJ2-3; v_call: TRBV20-1; d_call: TRBD2; clone_size: NA; cdr3_nt: TGCAGTGCTAGAGGGTCGACTAGCGGGGGGGCCAGTTGGACAGATACGCAGTATTTT; cdr3_aa: CSARGSTSGGASWTDTQYF
j_call: TRBJ2-2; v_call: TRBV20-1; d_call: NA; clone_size: NA; cdr3_nt: TGCAGTGCTAGAGACCCCCTAAGCGGAGCCGGGGAGCTGTTTTTT; cdr3_aa: CSARDPLSGAGELFF